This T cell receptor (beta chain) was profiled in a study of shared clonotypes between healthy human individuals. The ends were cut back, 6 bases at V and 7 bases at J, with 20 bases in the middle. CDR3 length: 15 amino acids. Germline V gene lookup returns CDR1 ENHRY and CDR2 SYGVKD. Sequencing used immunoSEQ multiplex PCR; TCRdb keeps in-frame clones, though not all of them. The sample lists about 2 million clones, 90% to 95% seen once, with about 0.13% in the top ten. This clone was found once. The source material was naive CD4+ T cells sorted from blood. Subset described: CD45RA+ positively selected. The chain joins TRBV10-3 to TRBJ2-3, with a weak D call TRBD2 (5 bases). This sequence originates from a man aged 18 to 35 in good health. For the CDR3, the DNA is TGTGCCATCAGCGTCGACTCCGGGGTTGCCAATACGCAGTATTTT. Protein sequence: CAISVDSGVANTQYF.